This TCR beta chain is from a study of blood T cell repertoires in COVID-19. V lost 0 bases and J lost 3, with 11 bases in between. This CDR3 spans 16 amino acids. CDR1 is LGHNA and CDR2 is YNFKEQ in the germline V gene. The protocol was immunoSEQ multiplex PCR, while the TCRdb copy is restricted to in-frame clones and leaves out a portion. In the table there are 85,000 or so clones, over 90% of which are singletons. The chain carries TRBV4-2 and TRBJ1-4; no firm D call. The sample taken for sequencing was peripheral blood. This clonotype was obtained from a human donor with active COVID-19. The donor label of this sample is uncertain. DNA of the CDR3: TGTGCCAGCAGCCAAGATCCCTACGGAGCTAATGAAAAACTGTTTTTT. Protein product: CASSQDPYGANEKLFF.